These 15 T cell receptor beta chains share one sample of origin, sequenced in a study of blood T cells in healthy people across ages. A second 7 to 11 cycle PCR used barcoded and J-beta primers. MiXCR, run by TCRdb on the 5' RACE reads, gives a single entry per CDR3 protein. Of roughly 560,000 distinct CDR3 sequences listed, under 30% were seen once; the top ten hold just under 9%. These data were also reused for a study on T cells of mothers and their children.

Sample: blood. The receptors derive from a boy aged 5-17 years in good health.

To note about this clonotype: One end of the junction is discordant with germline, which a read error may explain. The chain combines TRBV20-1 with TRBJ1-2; D uncertain. CDR1 is DFQATT and CDR2 is SNEGSKA in the germline V gene (reference sequence). This CDR3 contains 13 residues. The CDR3 loop is CSARDPGDYSYTF. CDR3 bases: TGCAGTGCTAGAGATCCGGGAGACTATAGCTACACCTTC.

This chain joins TRBV4-1 and TRBJ2-4; the D gene is possibly TRBD1 (5 bases). Trimming stripped 1 base from V and 0 bases from J, with 10 bases between. Germline CDR1 and CDR2: MGHRA and YSYEKL. The CDR3 extends over 16 amino acids. The CDR3 DNA reads TGCGCCAGCAGCCAAGTAACCCAGGGAGCCAAAAACATTCAGTACTTC. The encoded protein is CASSQVTQGAKNIQYF.

This chain connects TRBV4-1 to TRBJ2-5, with D possibly TRBD2 on 7 matching bases. CDR1 and CDR2 from the germline V gene are MGHRA and YSYEKL. This CDR3 is built from 16 residues. V shed 0 bases and J shed 2 bases, with 13 bases lying between them. CDR3 in DNA: TGCGCCAGCAGCCAAGATTGGGGGGGGCTACAAGAGACCCAGTACTTC. Protein sequence: CASSQDWGGLQETQYF.

V gene TRBV5-5 combines with J gene TRBJ1-2, with 7 bases lining up with TRBD1. J gave up 2 bases and V 4 bases, and 8 bases lay outside the gene matches. The germline V gene encodes CDR1 SGHKS and CDR2 YYEKEE (reference sequence). This CDR3 spans 15 amino acids. The CDR3 bases are TGTGCCAGCAGCCCAGACAGGGTGATGAACTATGGCTACACCTTC. It is translated as CASSPDRVMNYGYTF.

In its sample, this clonotype was seen a few times. The chain employs TRBV10-3 and TRBJ1-5; weak D call: TRBD1 (6 bases). There are 14 residues in the CDR3. Germline lookup yields CDR1 ENHRY and CDR2 SYGVKD. Trimming pared 6 bases from V and 3 bases from J, leaving 12 bases between. CDR3 amino acids: CAIRRTADNQPQHF. DNA of the CDR3: TGTGCCATCAGGCGGACAGCAGACAATCAGCCCCAGCATTTT.

The chain has TRBV6-2 or TRBV6-3 and TRBJ2-1; D assignment may be TRBD1 or TRBD2 (5 bases each). The CDR3 consists of 15 residues. Trimming pared 4 bases from V and 0 bases from J, leaving 10 bases between. CDR1 MNHEY and CDR2 SVGEGT come from the germline V gene. The CDR3 region is CASSWGPHSYNEQFF. Here the CDR3 DNA reads TGTGCCAGCAGTTGGGGACCTCACTCCTACAATGAGCAGTTCTTC.

The chain links TRBV29-1 to TRBJ1-1, with 7 bases matching TRBD1. The germline CDR1 and CDR2 sequences are SQVTM and ANQGSEA. CDR3 length: 12 residues. Trimming at V came to 5 bases and at J to 3 bases, leaving 3 bases not matched to a gene. CDR3 loop: CSVFRGDTEAFF. Written as DNA, the CDR3 is TGCAGCGTTTTCAGGGGGGACACTGAAGCTTTCTTT.

The rearrangement uses TRBV14 and TRBJ2-2; 7 nucleotides line up with TRBD1. Germline V gene data show CDR1 as SGHDN and CDR2 as FVKESK. After removal of 2 bases from V and 3 bases from J, the junction contained 6 bases not matched to a gene. This CDR3 region has 16 residues. For the CDR3, the DNA is TGTGCCAGCAGCCAATATGAAAGGGGGCACACCGGGGAGCTGTTTTTT. As protein: CASSQYERGHTGELFF.

The chain couples TRBV6-1 to TRBJ2-7; 8 nucleotides match TRBD1. The CDR3 has 17 residues. Germline CDR1 MNHNS, CDR2 SASEGT. Trimming removed 6 bases from V and 9 bases from J; junction bases left unmatched: 22. This chain's CDR3 is CASSERRRGQGESVQYF. Written as DNA, the CDR3 is TGTGCCAGCAGCGAAAGACGCCGCGGACAGGGAGAGTCAGTGCAGTACTTC.

This clonotype was observed a few times. The rearrangement uses TRBV20-1 and TRBJ2-3; 12 bases are a match to TRBD2. This CDR3 has 15 amino acids. V lost 5 bases and J lost 3; bases outside the gene matches: 6. Germline CDR1 DFQATT, CDR2 SNEGSKA (reference sequence). Here the CDR3 reads CSASGGTSGTDTQYF. The CDR3, as DNA: TGCAGTGCTTCAGGGGGGACTAGCGGGACAGATACGCAGTATTTT.

There are a few counts of this clonotype. This chain joins TRBV7-9 and TRBJ2-3, with 12 positions matching TRBD1. The CDR3 covers 16 residues. Germline V gene lookup returns CDR1 SEHNR and CDR2 FQNEAQ (reference sequence). V lost 6 bases to trimming and J lost 6 bases; unmatched junction nucleotides: 10. The CDR3 bases are TGTGCCAGCAGAACAGCGGGACAGGGGGCTTTTGATACGCAGTATTTT. As protein: CASRTAGQGAFDTQYF.

The gene calls are TRBV20-1 and TRBJ2-7, with 10 bases identical to TRBD1. The CDR3 contains 17 residues. Germline V gene data show CDR1 as DFQATT and CDR2 as SNEGSKA (reference sequence). V gave up 5 bases and J gave up 1 base; unmatched junction bases: 14. In DNA form, the CDR3 reads TGCAGTGCTCCGAATAAATTGACAGGGGGCGATTCCTACGAGCAGTACTTC. This translates into CSAPNKLTGGDSYEQYF.

In its sample, this clonotype was seen many times. This rearrangement joins TRBV28 to TRBJ2-6; the D is unclear. The germline CDR1 and CDR2 sequences are MDHEN and SYDVKM. The CDR3 extends over 15 amino acids. V was cut by 3 bases and J by 0 bases, with 6 bases left in between. The CDR3 loop is CASSFSSSGANVLTF. CDR3 bases: TGTGCCAGCAGTTTCAGTTCCTCTGGGGCCAACGTCCTGACTTTC.

The V and J genes are TRBV27 and TRBJ1-1, with 7 bases matching TRBD1. Trimming took 1 base from V and 10 from J; bases not matched to a gene: 15. The CDR3 length is 16 residues. In germline, CDR1 is MNHEY, CDR2 SMNVEV (reference sequence). CDR3 protein: CASSLLTGASGEGAFF. The CDR3, as DNA: TGTGCCAGCAGTTTATTAACAGGGGCATCCGGGGAAGGAGCTTTCTTT.

The table lists this clonotype with a few counts. The rearrangement joins TRBV13 to TRBJ2-3; D unresolved. V lost 7 bases to trimming and J lost 4 bases, with 15 bases between them. Germline lookup yields CDR1 PRHDT and CDR2 FYEKMQ (reference sequence). This CDR3 has 14 amino acids. The CDR3 nucleotides read TGTGCCAGCAACCGCCCTGGGGTCGCAGATACGCAGTATTTT. Its protein product is CASNRPGVADTQYF.